This T cell receptor (beta chain) is from a study of blood T cell repertoires in COVID-19. CDR3 length: 18 residues. Germline values: CDR1 LNHDA, CDR2 SQIVND (reference sequence). Trimming took 0 bases from V and 0 from J; bases not matched to a gene: 8. The method was immunoSEQ multiplex PCR; TCRdb's version includes in-frame clones alone and lacks a portion of them. The sample consists of over 150,000 clones, about 88% of them appearing once. Sequenced: peripheral blood. This TCR derives from a man aged 45 to 65 with COVID-19, enrolled during active disease. J is TRBJ2-3 and V is TRBV19, with 8 bases lining up with TRBD1. CDR3 sequence reads: CASSIELGRQGSTDTQYF. CDR3 bases: TGTGCCAGTAGTATAGAGTTGGGAAGACAGGGGAGCACAGATACGCAGTATTTT.